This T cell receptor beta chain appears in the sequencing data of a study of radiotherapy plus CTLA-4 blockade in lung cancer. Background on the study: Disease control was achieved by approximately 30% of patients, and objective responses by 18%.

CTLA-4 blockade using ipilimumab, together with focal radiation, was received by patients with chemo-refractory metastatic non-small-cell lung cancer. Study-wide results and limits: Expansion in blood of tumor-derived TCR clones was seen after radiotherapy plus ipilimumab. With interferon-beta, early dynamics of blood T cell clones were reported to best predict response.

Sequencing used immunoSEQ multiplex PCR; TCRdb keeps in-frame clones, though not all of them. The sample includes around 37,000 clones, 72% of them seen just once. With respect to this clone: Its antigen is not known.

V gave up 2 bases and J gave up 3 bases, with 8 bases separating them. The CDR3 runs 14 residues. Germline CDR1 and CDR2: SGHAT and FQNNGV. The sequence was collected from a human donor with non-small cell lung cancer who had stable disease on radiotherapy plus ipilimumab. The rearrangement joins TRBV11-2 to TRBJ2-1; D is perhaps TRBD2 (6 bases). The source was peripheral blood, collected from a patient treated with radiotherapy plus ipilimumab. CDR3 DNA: TGTGCCAGCAGCTTACCCGGGAGCTACAATGAGCAGTTCTTC. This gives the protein CASSLPGSYNEQFF.